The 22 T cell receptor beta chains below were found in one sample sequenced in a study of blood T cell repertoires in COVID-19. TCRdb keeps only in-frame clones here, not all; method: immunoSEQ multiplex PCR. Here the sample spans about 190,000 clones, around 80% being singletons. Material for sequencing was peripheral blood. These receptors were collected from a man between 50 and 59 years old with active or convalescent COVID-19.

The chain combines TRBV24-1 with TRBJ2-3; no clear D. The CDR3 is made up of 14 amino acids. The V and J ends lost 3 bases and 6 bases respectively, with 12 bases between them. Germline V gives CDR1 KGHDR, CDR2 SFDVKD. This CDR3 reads CATSDRLIGDTQYF. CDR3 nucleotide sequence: TGTGCCACCAGTGATCGCCTTATCGGGGATACGCAGTATTTT.

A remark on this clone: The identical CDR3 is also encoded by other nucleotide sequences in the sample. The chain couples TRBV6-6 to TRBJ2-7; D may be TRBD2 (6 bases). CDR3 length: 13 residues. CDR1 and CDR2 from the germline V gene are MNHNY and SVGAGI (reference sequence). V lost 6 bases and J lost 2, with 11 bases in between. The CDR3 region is CASSLARAYEQYF. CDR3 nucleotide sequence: TGTGCCAGCAGCCTAGCGAGGGCCTACGAGCAGTACTTC.

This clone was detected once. CDR3 loop: CAWTRTSEQFF. In nucleotides, the CDR3 is TGTGCCTGGACACGTACAAGTGAGCAGTTCTTC. The chain recombines TRBV30 with TRBJ2-1; no firm D call. The germline V and J ends were trimmed by 4 bases and 9 bases, with 10 bases remaining between them. Looked up from germline, CDR1 is GTSNPN and CDR2 is SVGIG (reference sequence). The CDR3 runs 11 residues.

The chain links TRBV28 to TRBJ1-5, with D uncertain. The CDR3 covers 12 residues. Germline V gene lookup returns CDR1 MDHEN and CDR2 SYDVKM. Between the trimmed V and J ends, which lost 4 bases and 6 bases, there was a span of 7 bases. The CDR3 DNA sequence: TGTGCCAGCAGTTCCTTTAGTCAGCCCCAGCATTTT. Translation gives CASSSFSQPQHF.

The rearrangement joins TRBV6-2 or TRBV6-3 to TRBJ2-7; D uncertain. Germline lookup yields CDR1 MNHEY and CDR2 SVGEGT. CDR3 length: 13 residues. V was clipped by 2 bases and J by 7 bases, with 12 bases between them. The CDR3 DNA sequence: TGTGCCAGCAGTTACAATTCTGTATCGGAGCAGTACTTC. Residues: CASSYNSVSEQYF.

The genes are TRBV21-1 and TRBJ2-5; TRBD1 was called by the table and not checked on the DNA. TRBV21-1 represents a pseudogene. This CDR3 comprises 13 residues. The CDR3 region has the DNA TGTGCCAGCAGCAGTCTAGGGGGAGAGACCCAGTACTTC. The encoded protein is CASSSLGGETQYF.

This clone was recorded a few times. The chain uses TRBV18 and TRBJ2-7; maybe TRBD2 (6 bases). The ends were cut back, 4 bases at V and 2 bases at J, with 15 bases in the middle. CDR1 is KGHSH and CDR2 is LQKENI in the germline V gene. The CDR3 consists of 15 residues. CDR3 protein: CASSQGTRPPYEQYF. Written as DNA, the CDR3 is TGTGCCAGCTCACAGGGGACTCGTCCCCCCTACGAGCAGTACTTC.

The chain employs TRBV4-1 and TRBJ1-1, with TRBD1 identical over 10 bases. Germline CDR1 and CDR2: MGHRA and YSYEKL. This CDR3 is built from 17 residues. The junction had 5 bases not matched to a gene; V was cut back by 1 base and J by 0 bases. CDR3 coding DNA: TGCGCCAGCAGCCAAGTGGCGGGACAGGGGATGAACACTGAAGCTTTCTTT. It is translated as CASSQVAGQGMNTEAFF.

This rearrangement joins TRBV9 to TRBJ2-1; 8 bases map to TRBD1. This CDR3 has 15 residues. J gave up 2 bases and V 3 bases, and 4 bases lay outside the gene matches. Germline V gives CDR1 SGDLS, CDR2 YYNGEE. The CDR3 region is CASSARTGPYNEQFF. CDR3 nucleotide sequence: TGTGCCAGCAGCGCCCGGACAGGGCCCTACAATGAGCAGTTCTTC.

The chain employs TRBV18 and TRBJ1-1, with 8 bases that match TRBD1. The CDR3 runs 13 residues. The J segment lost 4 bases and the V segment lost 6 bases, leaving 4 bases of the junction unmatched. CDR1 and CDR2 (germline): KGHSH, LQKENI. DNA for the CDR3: TGTGCCAGCTCCCCCCAGGGGGCCACTGAAGCTTTCTTT. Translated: CASSPQGATEAFF.

For the CDR3, the DNA is TGTGCCAGCAGCCAGGATACAGGGATTCGGGGGGAGCTGTTTTTT. Its protein is CASSQDTGIRGELFF. The genes are TRBV3-1 (or the pseudogene TRBV3-2) and TRBJ2-2; perhaps TRBD1 as D (6 bases). CDR1 and CDR2 (germline): LGHDT, YNNKEL (reference sequence). The length of the CDR3 is 15 residues. With 3 bases removed from V and 8 bases from J, the gap between germline ends came to 16 bases.

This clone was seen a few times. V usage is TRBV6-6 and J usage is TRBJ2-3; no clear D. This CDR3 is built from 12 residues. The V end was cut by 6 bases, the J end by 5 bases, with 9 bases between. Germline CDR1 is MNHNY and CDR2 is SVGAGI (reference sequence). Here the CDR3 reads CASSLSRDTQYF. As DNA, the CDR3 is TGTGCCAGCAGCCTCTCCCGAGATACGCAGTATTTT.

This chain's CDR3 is CAISSGEKLFF. The CDR3 nucleotides read TGTGCCATCAGTTCAGGTGAAAAACTGTTTTTT. The chain combines TRBV10-3 with TRBJ1-4; D is ambiguous. The CDR3 covers 11 residues. The V end was cut by 5 bases, the J end by 7 bases, with 5 bases between. The V gene's germline CDR1 is ENHRY and CDR2 SYGVKD.

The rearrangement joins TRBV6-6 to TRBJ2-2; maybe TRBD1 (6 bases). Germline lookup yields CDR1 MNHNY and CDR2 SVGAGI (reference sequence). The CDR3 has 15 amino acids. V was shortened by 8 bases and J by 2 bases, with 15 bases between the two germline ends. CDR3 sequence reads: CASDLEGGNTGELFF. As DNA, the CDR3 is TGTGCCAGCGACCTCGAAGGGGGAAACACCGGGGAGCTGTTTTTT.

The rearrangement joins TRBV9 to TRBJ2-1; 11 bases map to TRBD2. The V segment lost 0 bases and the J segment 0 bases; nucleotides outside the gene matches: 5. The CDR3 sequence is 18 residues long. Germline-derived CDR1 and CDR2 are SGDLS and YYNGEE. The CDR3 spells CASSVAGSGGASYNEQFF. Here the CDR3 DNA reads TGTGCCAGCAGCGTAGCCGGTAGCGGGGGGGCCTCCTACAATGAGCAGTTCTTC.

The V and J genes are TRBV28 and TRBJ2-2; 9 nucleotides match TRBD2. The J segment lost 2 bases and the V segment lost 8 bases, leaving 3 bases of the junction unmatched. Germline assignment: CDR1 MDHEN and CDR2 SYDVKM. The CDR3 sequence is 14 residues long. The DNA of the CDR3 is TGTGCCAGCCGACTAGCGGAAAACACCGGGGAGCTGTTTTTT. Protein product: CASRLAENTGELFF.

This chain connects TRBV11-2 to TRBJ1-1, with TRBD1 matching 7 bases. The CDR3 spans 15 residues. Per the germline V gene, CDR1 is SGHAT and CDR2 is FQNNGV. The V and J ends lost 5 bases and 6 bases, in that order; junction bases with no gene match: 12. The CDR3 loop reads CASSPRPQGVAEAFF. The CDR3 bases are TGTGCCAGCAGCCCAAGACCTCAGGGGGTTGCTGAAGCTTTCTTT.

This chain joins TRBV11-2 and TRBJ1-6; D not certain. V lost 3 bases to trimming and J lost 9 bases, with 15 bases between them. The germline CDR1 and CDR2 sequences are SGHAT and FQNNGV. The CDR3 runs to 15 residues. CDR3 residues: CASSLEGRSGSPLHF. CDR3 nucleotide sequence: TGTGCCAGCAGCTTGGAAGGGAGATCAGGTTCACCCCTCCACTTT.

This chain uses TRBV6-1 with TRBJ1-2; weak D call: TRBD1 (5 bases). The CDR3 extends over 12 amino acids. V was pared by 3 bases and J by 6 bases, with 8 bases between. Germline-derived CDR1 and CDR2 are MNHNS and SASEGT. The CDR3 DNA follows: TGTGCCAGCAGTGACAGGGATCATGGCTACACCTTC. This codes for CASSDRDHGYTF.

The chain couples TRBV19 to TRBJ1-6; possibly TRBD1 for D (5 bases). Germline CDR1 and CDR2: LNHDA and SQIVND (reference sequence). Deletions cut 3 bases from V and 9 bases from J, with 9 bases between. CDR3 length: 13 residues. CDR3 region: CASSIGTTSPLHF. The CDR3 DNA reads TGTGCCAGTAGTATCGGGACTACTTCACCCCTCCACTTT.

CDR3 coding DNA: TGTGCCTGGAGCGCCGGTAGGAACAGGGGGACCTCAAAGCAGTACTTC. It codes for CAWSAGRNRGTSKQYF. The chain combines TRBV30 with TRBJ2-7, with 8 positions matching TRBD1. V dropped 3 bases and J dropped 8; count of bases not matched to a gene: 18. This CDR3 comprises 16 residues. Looked up from germline, CDR1 is GTSNPN and CDR2 is SVGIG (reference sequence). Supplemented by reference TRBV30 and TRBJ2-7, the full variable domain reads SQTIHQWPATLVQPVGSPLSLECTVEGTSNPNLYWYRQAAGRGLQLLFYSVGIGQISSEVPQNLSASRPQDRQFILSSKKLLLSDSGFYLCAWSAGRNRGTSKQYFGPGTRLTVT.

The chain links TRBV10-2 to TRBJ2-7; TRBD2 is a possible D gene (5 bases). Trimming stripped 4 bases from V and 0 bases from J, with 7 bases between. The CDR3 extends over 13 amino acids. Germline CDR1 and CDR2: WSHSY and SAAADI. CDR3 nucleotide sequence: TGCGCCAGCAGTGTCGGGGTCTCCTACGAGCAGTACTTC. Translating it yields CASSVGVSYEQYF.